This T cell receptor (beta chain) emerged from a study of cytomegalovirus exposure and HLA in healthy donors. As for the study in general: Unique TCRs numbering some 80 million, obtained from HLA-typed donors, made up an early data release.

Broader study findings: In the analysis, some V segments, TRBV6-2 and TRBV6-3 included, were excluded as indistinguishable.

Donors likely had unrecorded immune exposures despite being nominally healthy when sampled. Germline loops: CDR1 GTSNPN, CDR2 SVGIG (reference sequence). V was pared by 4 bases and J by 4 bases, with 11 bases between. This CDR3 is 13 amino acids long. The PCR made use of 60 Vbeta and 13 Jbeta primers. TCRdb keeps only in-frame clones here, not all; method: immunoSEQ multiplex PCR. The sample records some 89,000 clones, 78% being singletons. In the case of this clone: No antigen is known for it.

Sample: PBMCs. The chain has TRBV30 and TRBJ2-1; the D gene is possibly TRBD1 (5 bases). The TCR was taken from a woman aged 40 to 50 in good health and CMV-seropositive. CDR3 region: CAWKRTLYNEQFF. DNA of the CDR3: TGTGCCTGGAAAAGGACACTATACAATGAGCAGTTCTTC.